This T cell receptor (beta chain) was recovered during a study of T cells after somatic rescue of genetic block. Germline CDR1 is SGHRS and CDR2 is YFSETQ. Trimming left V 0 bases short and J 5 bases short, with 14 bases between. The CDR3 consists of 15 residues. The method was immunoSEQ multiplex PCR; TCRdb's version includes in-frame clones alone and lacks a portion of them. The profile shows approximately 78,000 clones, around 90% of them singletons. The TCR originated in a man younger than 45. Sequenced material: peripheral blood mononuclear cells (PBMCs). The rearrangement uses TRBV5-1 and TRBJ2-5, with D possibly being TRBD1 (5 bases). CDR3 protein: CASSLGRGKVETQYF. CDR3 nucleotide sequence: TGCGCCAGCAGCTTGGGAAGGGGCAAGGTCGAGACCCAGTACTTC.